The sequence of this T cell receptor beta chain was determined in a study of T cell changes during pregnancy in multiple sclerosis. Assay used: immunoSEQ multiplex PCR; TCRdb lists only in-frame clones, some missing. The sample holds 45,000 to 55,000 clones, about 90% seen once. The CDR3 extends over 15 amino acids. V lost 0 bases, J lost 6 bases, and 1 base stayed unmatched. The germline V gene encodes CDR1 MRHNA and CDR2 SNTAGT. This clone is medium-sized in the sample. The same CDR3 also results from other DNA sequences found in this sample. The sequenced sample was peripheral blood, obtained in the first trimester of pregnancy. The TCR was taken from a female donor with multiple sclerosis, enrolled in a pregnancy study. V and J are TRBV6-4 and TRBJ2-1, with 11 positions matching TRBD2. The CDR3 region is CASSDSSGGANEQFF. The CDR3 DNA sequence: TGTGCCAGCAGTGACTCTAGCGGGGGGGCCAATGAGCAGTTCTTC.